A single sample is the source of the 17 T cell receptor beta chains below, sequenced in a study of T cells in women clearing cervical HPV infection (dated by TCRdb to between 2018 and 2020). Libraries were made using the immunoSEQ multiplex PCR assay. TCRdb holds this immuneACCESS table with in-frame rearrangements only. Some clones are missing; in checked studies, unresolved V genes explain under half, and the rest has no known cause. The table for this sample records roughly 30,000 clones. Around 6.8% of the sample comes from the top ten. The sample comprised blood buffy coat. These TCRs come from a woman between 18 and 70 years old with a cervical HPV16 infection that either progressed to CIN3+ or cleared (not recorded which).

Note on this clone: The sequenced fragment ends 3 residues before the CDR3 boundary, so the rest is inferred from the germline J gene. The chain carries TRBV7-8 and TRBJ2-3, with 13 bases that match TRBD2. The trim removed 5 bases at V and 4 bases at J, leaving 6 bases unmatched. The CDR3 spans 16 residues. Per germline, CDR1 SGHVS and CDR2 FQNEAQ. The CDR3 protein is CASSRPLAGGPDTQYF. Incomplete CDR3 DNA: TGTGCCAGCAGCCGTCCACTAGCGGGGGGGCCAGATACG.

In regard to this clone: Sequencing ends 3 residues short of the CDR3 end; the germline J gene provides the rest. V and J are TRBV5-1 and TRBJ2-7; D not resolved. Deletions cut 4 bases from V and 0 bases from J, with 8 bases between. The CDR3 is 13 residues long. Looked up from germline, CDR1 is SGHRS and CDR2 is YFSETQ. CDR3 loop: CASSIVRSYEQYF. Incomplete CDR3 DNA: TGCGCCAGCAGCATAGTCCGCTCCTACGAG.

A word on this clone: The read ends 3 residues shy of where the CDR3 ends; the end is completed using the germline J gene. The rearrangement uses TRBV7-9 and TRBJ1-2, with D hard to call. Germline CDR1 is SEHNR and CDR2 is FQNEAQ (reference sequence). The CDR3 covers 15 residues. CDR3 sequence reads: CASSSQTSVYNDYTF. The sequenced part of the CDR3 DNA is TGTGCCAGCAGCTCCCAGACTAGCGTCTACAATGAC.

A word on this clone: The observed sequence ends 3 residues before the CDR3 terminus, with the missing tail filled in from the germline J gene. The chain joins TRBV12-3 or TRBV12-4 to TRBJ1-4; 12 bases match TRBD1. The CDR3 is 17 residues long. With V trimmed by 4 bases and J by 8 bases, 11 bases remained unmatched. CDR3 DNA, as far as it was read: TGTGCCAGCAGTTCGTCCCGGGACAGGGGGCGCGGGGAAAAA. Translated: CASSSSRDRGRGEK. The full CDR3 is CASSSSRDRGRGEKLFF.

On this clone: The junction departs from germline at one end; a sequencing error may be responsible. The CDR3 end falls 3 residues outside the read, so it is completed with the germline J gene. The chain links TRBV7-9 to TRBJ1-2; D unclear. The CDR3 runs to 15 residues. Looked up from germline, CDR1 is SEHNR and CDR2 is FQNEAQ (reference sequence). Incomplete CDR3 DNA: TGTGCCAGCGGCTTGAGTCGGTCCCTTATCTATGGC. It codes for CASGLSRSLIYG. The complete CDR3 protein is CASGLSRSLIYGYTF.

Comment on this clone: With the read ending 3 residues before the CDR3 end, the germline J gene is used to fill in that end. The rearrangement links TRBV11-3 to TRBJ2-7; TRBD1 matches 7 bases. This CDR3 comprises 14 residues. The J segment lost 6 bases and the V segment lost 5 bases, leaving 10 bases of the junction unmatched. Per germline, CDR1 SGHNT and CDR2 YENEEA. The chain's CDR3 is CASSHRDRTGEQYF. CDR3 DNA, as far as it was read: TGTGCCAGCAGCCACCGGGACAGAACGGGCGAG. The complete variable domain, with remaining parts taken from reference TRBV11-3 and TRBJ2-7, reads EAGVVQSPRYKIIEKKQPVAFWCNPISGHNTLYWYLQNLGQGPELLIRYENEEAVDDSQLPKDRFSAERLKGVDSTLKIQPAELGDSAVYLCASSHRDRTGEQYFGPGTRLTVT.

Concerning this clone: The CDR3 extends 3 residues past the end of the read, so its final part is completed from the germline J gene. The gene calls are TRBV12-3 or TRBV12-4 and TRBJ2-3; 12 bases line up with TRBD2. The V and J ends lost 5 bases and 4 bases, in that order; junction bases with no gene match: 7. The CDR3 loop spans 16 amino acids. The CDR3 DNA, read in part, is TGTGCCAGCAGTCTTTGGACTAGCGGGACCCCAGATACG. This gives the protein CASSLWTSGTPDT. The full CDR3 protein is CASSLWTSGTPDTQYF.

Comments on this clone: The sequenced fragment ends 3 residues before the CDR3 boundary, so the rest is inferred from the germline J gene. This chain joins TRBV29-1 and TRBJ2-1; D remains unclear. The germline V and J ends were trimmed by 3 bases and 2 bases, with 11 bases remaining between them. The CDR3 spans 14 residues. Germline CDR1 is SQVTM and CDR2 is ANQGSEA. The DNA read from the CDR3 is TGCAGCGTTGATCGAACAGTTGCCTACAATGAG. Translation: CSVDRTVAYNE. The entire CDR3 protein reads CSVDRTVAYNEQFF.

About this clone: The CDR3 end lies 3 residues beyond the end of the read and is filled in from the germline J gene. V usage is TRBV19 and J usage is TRBJ2-4; a possible D gene is TRBD1 (5 bases). Germline V CDR1 and CDR2: LNHDA, SQIVND (reference sequence). The CDR3 totals 12 residues. Here the CDR3 reads CASTGPGNGQYF. The DNA read from the CDR3 is TGTGCCAGCACCGGACCAGGGAATGGT.

A note on this clone: The CDR3 goes on 3 residues after the read ends, and that part is filled in from the germline J gene. This rearrangement joins TRBV7-2 to TRBJ2-5; 7 nucleotides match TRBD1. CDR1 and CDR2 from the germline V gene are SGHTA and FQGNSA. This CDR3 has 13 residues. CDR3 in amino acids: CASSLTGPDTQYF. CDR3 DNA, as far as it was read: TGTGCCAGCAGCCTGACAGGGCCAGATACC.

As for this clone: Read data end 3 residues before the CDR3 end; the end is taken from the germline J gene. The rearrangement joins TRBV10-2 to TRBJ1-2; D ambiguous. Germline V gene sequence: CDR1 WSHSY, CDR2 SAAADI. V was clipped by 5 bases and J by 3 bases, with 13 bases between them. This CDR3 has 14 residues. The sequenced part of the CDR3 DNA is TGCGCCAGCAGTCTCGACGGGTCTTACTATGGC. This codes for CASSLDGSYYG. The full CDR3 sequence reads CASSLDGSYYGYTF.

To note about this clone: The read is 3 residues too short to cover the CDR3 end, so that end is filled in from the germline J gene. The chain couples TRBV6-2 or TRBV6-3 to TRBJ1-2, with D possibly TRBD1 on 5 matching bases. CDR3 length: 14 amino acids. CDR1 and CDR2 from the germline V gene are MNHEY and SVGEGT. The CDR3 loop is CASSYSGGTYDYTF. Incomplete CDR3 DNA: TGTGCCAGCAGTTATAGCGGGGGAACCTACGAC.

About this clone itself: The CDR3 goes on 3 residues after the read ends, and that part is filled in from the germline J gene. V is TRBV5-4 and J is TRBJ2-3, with D unresolved. There are 15 residues in the CDR3. Germline values: CDR1 SGHNT, CDR2 YYREEE (reference sequence). V shed 2 bases and J shed 1 base, with 11 bases lying between them. The CDR3 bases that were read are TGTGCCAGCAGCTTCCCTCCCCCTCGCACAGATACG. Its protein product is CASSFPPPRTDT. The CDR3 reads in full as CASSFPPPRTDTQYF. The full variable domain, completed using reference TRBV5-4 and TRBJ2-3, is ETGVTQSPTHLIKTRGQQVTLRCSSQSGHNTVSWYQQALGQGPQFIFQYYREEENGRGNFPPRFSGLQFPNYSSELNVNALELDDSALYLCASSFPPPRTDTQYFGPGTRLTVL.

A note on this clone: The missing CDR3 end, 3 residues past where the read stops, is filled in from the germline J gene. The V gene is TRBV2, the J gene TRBJ1-2; 10 bases are shared with TRBD1. Trimming cost V 8 bases and J 5 bases; bases outside gene matches: 5. The length of the CDR3 is 13 residues. Germline-derived CDR1 and CDR2 are SNHLY and FYNNEI. The CDR3 spells CASGGQGGYGYTF. Incomplete CDR3 DNA: TGTGCCAGCGGAGGACAGGGGGGGTATGGC.

CDR3 sequence: CSASGRTGESLNSYEQYF. Incomplete CDR3 DNA: TGCAGTGCTAGTGGCCGGACAGGGGAATCCCTTAACTCCTACGAG. The chain has TRBV20-1 and TRBJ2-7, with 9 nucleotides matching TRBD1. Read data end 3 residues before the CDR3 end; the end is taken from the germline J gene. The germline CDR1 and CDR2 sequences are DFQATT and SNEGSKA (reference sequence). The CDR3 spans 18 residues. V trimming: 3 bases; J trimming: 0 bases; junction bases outside the gene matches: 15.

Concerning this clone: The CDR3 is cut off 3 residues early in the read; its end comes from the germline J gene. This sequence joins TRBV6-1 and TRBJ1-1, with no clear D. Per the germline V gene, CDR1 is MNHNS and CDR2 is SASEGT. The CDR3 is 15 residues long. The V gene lost 4 bases and the J gene lost 0 bases, with 12 bases spanning the gap. The CDR3 loop is CASSANRALNTEAFF. The part of the CDR3 DNA that was read is TGTGCCAGCAGTGCCAACAGAGCCTTGAACACTGAA.

About this clone: The read ends 3 residues early relative to the CDR3; the germline J gene fills the gap. The chain has TRBV30 and TRBJ2-5; D unclear. Germline assignment: CDR1 GTSNPN and CDR2 SVGIG (reference sequence). This CDR3 comprises 13 residues. Trimming took 2 bases from V and 0 from J, leaving 7 bases between them. The CDR3 loop reads CAWSPPNQETQYF. Incomplete CDR3 DNA: TGTGCCTGGAGTCCCCCAAACCAAGAGACC.